Listed below are T cell receptor beta chains from one sample, sequenced in a study of T cell repertoires in cytomegalovirus infection. No cognate antigen is known for these TCRs. TCRdb reanalysed the reads using MiXCR and keeps one entry per CDR3 protein. The profile shows some 940,000 distinct CDR3 sequences, around a third of them singletons. The specimen was cultured CD8+ T cells from PBMCs, collected from culture after CMV antigen stimulation. These receptors came from a human donor in good health (CMV status not recorded). Some clones in this sample may be carry-over from other donors' samples. The CDR3 runs from the conserved cysteine through the conserved F or W. Fields, in order: clone size, J gene, V gene, D gene, CDR3 DNA, CDR3 protein. The D gene is left open where the match is weak. Size is stated for part of the rows, as once, few or many counts, or as a class when the clone is expanded.

clone size: many
J gene: TRBJ1-2
V gene: TRBV7-2
D gene: NA
CDR3 DNA: TGTGCCAGCAGCTTACAAAGGGACTATGGCTACACCTTC
CDR3 protein: CASSLQRDYGYTF

clone size: NA
J gene: TRBJ2-1
V gene: TRBV18
D gene: TRBD1
CDR3 DNA: TGTGCCAACTCACAATTGGACAGGGAATTCCTTTCCAACAATGAGCAGTTCTTC
CDR3 protein: CANSQLDREFLSNNEQFF

clone size: NA
J gene: TRBJ2-3
V gene: TRBV5-1
D gene: TRBD2
CDR3 DNA: TGCGCCAGCAGCAGAGGGACTAGCGGGGGTCCCACAGATACGCAGTATTTT
CDR3 protein: CASSRGTSGGPTDTQYF

clone size: NA
J gene: TRBJ2-1
V gene: TRBV2
D gene: NA
CDR3 DNA: TGTGCCAGCAGTGATGGGACATCGCCTGACAATGAGCAGTTCTTC
CDR3 protein: CASSDGTSPDNEQFF

clone size: NA
J gene: TRBJ1-4
V gene: TRBV7-4
D gene: TRBD1
CDR3 DNA: TGTGCCAGCAGCTTATTGGGCAGGGGGCAAGATAATGAAAAACTGTTTTTT
CDR3 protein: CASSLLGRGQDNEKLFF

clone size: NA
J gene: TRBJ1-1
V gene: TRBV9
D gene: NA
CDR3 DNA: TGTGCCAGCAGCGCGGGGGGGGGGAACACTGAAGCTTTCTTT
CDR3 protein: CASSAGGGNTEAFF

clone size: NA
J gene: TRBJ2-5
V gene: TRBV7-8
D gene: NA
CDR3 DNA: TGTGCCAGCAGCTTAGTAGGGCGCAGAGACCTTAAAGAGACCCAGTACTTC
CDR3 protein: CASSLVGRRDLKETQYF

clone size: NA
J gene: TRBJ2-1
V gene: TRBV15
D gene: NA
CDR3 DNA: TGTGCCACCCGAGGGACTGTTGATGAGCAGTTCTTC
CDR3 protein: CATRGTVDEQFF

clone size: few
J gene: TRBJ2-3
V gene: TRBV27
D gene: TRBD1
CDR3 DNA: TGTGCCAGCAGTGCCGGGGACAGTAGCACAGATACGCAGTATTTT
CDR3 protein: CASSAGDSSTDTQYF

clone size: few
J gene: TRBJ2-3
V gene: TRBV6-6
D gene: NA
CDR3 DNA: TGTGCCAGCAGTTACTCACACACAGATACGCAGTATTTT
CDR3 protein: CASSYSHTDTQYF

clone size: NA
J gene: TRBJ2-1
V gene: TRBV10-3
D gene: NA
CDR3 DNA: TGTGCCATCGGTAGGGGGGGCCCTGTTTTCAATGAGCAGTTCTTC
CDR3 protein: CAIGRGGPVFNEQFF

clone size: few
J gene: TRBJ2-7
V gene: TRBV19
D gene: NA
CDR3 DNA: TGTGCCAGTAGTACCTTCGGGGGAACACCCTACGAGCAGTACTTC
CDR3 protein: CASSTFGGTPYEQYF

clone size: few
J gene: TRBJ1-1
V gene: TRBV7-9
D gene: NA
CDR3 DNA: TGTGCCAGCAACCTAGCGAACACTGAAGCTTTCTTT
CDR3 protein: CASNLANTEAFF

clone size: NA
J gene: TRBJ2-5
V gene: TRBV6-6
D gene: TRBD2
CDR3 DNA: TGTGCCAGCAGTTACTCTACCCGACTAGCGGATAAAGAGACCCAGTACTTC
CDR3 protein: CASSYSTRLADKETQYF

clone size: NA
J gene: TRBJ1-1
V gene: TRBV27
D gene: TRBD1
CDR3 DNA: TGTGCCAGCAGTAACCGGGACAGGGGGCGGACTGAAGCTTTCTTT
CDR3 protein: CASSNRDRGRTEAFF

clone size: NA
J gene: TRBJ2-1
V gene: TRBV19
D gene: TRBD2
CDR3 DNA: TGTGCCAGTAGTATAGGAGTAGCGGGGGCCCTGGGTAATGAGCAGTTCTTC
CDR3 protein: CASSIGVAGALGNEQFF

clone size: few
J gene: TRBJ2-3
V gene: TRBV2
D gene: TRBD2
CDR3 DNA: TGTGCCAGCTCCCGACTAGCGGGGGGCCCAGATACGCAGTATTTT
CDR3 protein: CASSRLAGGPDTQYF

clone size: few
J gene: TRBJ2-6
V gene: TRBV6-1
D gene: NA
CDR3 DNA: TGTGCCAGCAGTACGACAGTCACTCCCTCTGGGGCCAACGTCCTGACTTTC
CDR3 protein: CASSTTVTPSGANVLTF

clone size: once
J gene: TRBJ1-5
V gene: TRBV6-1
D gene: NA
CDR3 DNA: TGTGCCAGCAGTGAATCGGTCAGACAGACGAATCAGCCCCAGCATTTT
CDR3 protein: CASSESVRQTNQPQHF

clone size: NA
J gene: TRBJ1-2
V gene: TRBV28
D gene: TRBD1
CDR3 DNA: TGTGCCAGCAGTCGAGGGGGCAGTGGCTACACCTTC
CDR3 protein: CASSRGGSGYTF